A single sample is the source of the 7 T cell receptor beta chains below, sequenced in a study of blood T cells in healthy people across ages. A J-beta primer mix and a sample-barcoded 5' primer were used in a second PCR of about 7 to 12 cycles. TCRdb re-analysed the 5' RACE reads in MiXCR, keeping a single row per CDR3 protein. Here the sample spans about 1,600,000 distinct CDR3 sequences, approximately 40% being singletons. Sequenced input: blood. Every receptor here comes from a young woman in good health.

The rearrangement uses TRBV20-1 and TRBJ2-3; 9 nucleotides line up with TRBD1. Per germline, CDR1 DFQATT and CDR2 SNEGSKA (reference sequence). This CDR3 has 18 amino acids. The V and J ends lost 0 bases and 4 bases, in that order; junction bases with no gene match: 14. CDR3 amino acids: CSARDARRPTGGADTQYF. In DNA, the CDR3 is TGCAGTGCTAGAGACGCTCGTCGGCCGACAGGGGGGGCAGATACGCAGTATTTT.

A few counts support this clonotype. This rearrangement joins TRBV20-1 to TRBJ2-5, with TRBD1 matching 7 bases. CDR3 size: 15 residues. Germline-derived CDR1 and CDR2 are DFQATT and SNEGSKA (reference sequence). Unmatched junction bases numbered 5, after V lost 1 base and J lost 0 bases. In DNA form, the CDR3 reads TGCAGTGCTAGAGTAGGGGGCTGGTACCAAGAGACCCAGTACTTC. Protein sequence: CSARVGGWYQETQYF.

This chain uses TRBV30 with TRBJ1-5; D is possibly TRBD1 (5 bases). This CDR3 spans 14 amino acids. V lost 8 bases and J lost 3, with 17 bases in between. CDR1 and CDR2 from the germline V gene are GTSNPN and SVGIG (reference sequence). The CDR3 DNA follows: TGTGCCCCTGAGGGGCGGGGAAACAATCAGCCCCAGCATTTT. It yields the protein CAPEGRGNNQPQHF.

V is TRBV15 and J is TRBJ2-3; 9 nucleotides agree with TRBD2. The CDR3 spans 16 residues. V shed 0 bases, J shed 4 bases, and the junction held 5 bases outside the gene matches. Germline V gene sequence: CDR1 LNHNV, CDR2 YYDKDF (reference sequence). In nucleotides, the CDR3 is TGTGCCACCAGCAGAGATCTAGCGGGGTCACCAGATACGCAGTATTTT. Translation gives CATSRDLAGSPDTQYF.

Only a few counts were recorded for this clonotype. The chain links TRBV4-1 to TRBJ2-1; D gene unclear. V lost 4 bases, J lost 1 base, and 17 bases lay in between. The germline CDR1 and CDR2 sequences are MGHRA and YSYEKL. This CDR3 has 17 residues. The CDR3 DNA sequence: TGCGCCAGCAGCCTTCCCCGAGGCAGTAATTCCTACAATGAGCAGTTCTTC. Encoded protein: CASSLPRGSNSYNEQFF.

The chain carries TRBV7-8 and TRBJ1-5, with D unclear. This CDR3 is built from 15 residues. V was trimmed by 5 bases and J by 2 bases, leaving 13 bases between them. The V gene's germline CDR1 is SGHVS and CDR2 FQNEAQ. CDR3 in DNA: TGTGCCAGCAGCGAAAGTCTCCTCGGCAATCAGCCCCAGCATTTT. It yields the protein CASSESLLGNQPQHF.

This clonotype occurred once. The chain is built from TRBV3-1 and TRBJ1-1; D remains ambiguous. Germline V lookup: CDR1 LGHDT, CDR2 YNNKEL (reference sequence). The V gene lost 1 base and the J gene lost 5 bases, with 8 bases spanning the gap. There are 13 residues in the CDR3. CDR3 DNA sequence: TGTGCCAGCAGCCAAGGCAGTTGGACTGAAGCTTTCTTT. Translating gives CASSQGSWTEAFF.